The 26 T cell receptor beta chains presented below share a single source sample, sequenced in a study of CD8+ T cells in alopecia areata. cDNA prepared by RNA extraction and subsequent reverse transcription served as the template for sequencing. TCRdb keeps only in-frame clones here, not all; method: immunoSEQ multiplex PCR. The specimen gives about 110,000 clones without singletons; the ten biggest hold 15% to 20%. Sequenced sample: lesional skin. These receptors came from a C3H/HeJ mouse with alopecia areata. Strain haplotype (MHC): H2-k.

This clone was recorded a few times. At residue 11, TCRdb's protein is not the same as the translated DNA, so the protein here was read from the DNA. Germline and genes: mouse. The read halts 3 residues ahead of the CDR3 end, with the missing end drawn from the germline J gene. The V call is TRBV19, the J call TRBJ1-3; 9 nucleotides match TRBD1. The junction had 6 bases not matched to a gene; V was cut back by 4 bases and J by 7 bases. This CDR3 region has 14 residues. The V gene's germline CDR1 is FNHDT and CDR2 SITEND (reference sequence). The part of the CDR3 DNA that was read is TGTGCCAGCAGTCCCGGGACAGGGAGTAATACG. Translating gives CASSPGTGSNT. The full CDR3 sequence reads CASSPGTGSNTLYF.

This clone has a count of ten or more. Mouse germline and gene names are used. Read data end 4 residues before the CDR3 end; the end is taken from the germline J gene. This rearrangement joins TRBV1 to TRBJ1-1, with D perhaps TRBD1 (6 bases). The V gene's germline CDR1 is NSQYPW and CDR2 LRSPGD (reference sequence). V lost 3 bases and J lost 0, with 8 bases in between. The CDR3 totals 14 residues. CDR3 sequence reads: CTCSARGANTEVFF. CDR3 bases read: TGCACCTGCAGTGCCAGGGGTGCAAACACA.

As regards this clone: Mouse gene names apply. The CDR3 loop reads CASSERDIYAEQFF. The sequenced CDR3 bases are TGTGCCAGCAGCGAACGGGACATCTATGCT. The chain carries TRBV13-1 and TRBJ2-1; a possible D gene is TRBD1 (6 bases). The CDR3 end falls 4 residues outside the read, so it is completed with the germline J gene. V was cut by 5 bases and J by 3 bases, with 12 bases left in between. Per the germline V gene, CDR1 is NSHNY and CDR2 is SYGAGN. The CDR3 runs 14 residues.

This clone was counted many times. Germline and genes: mouse. The CDR3 end lies 4 residues beyond the end of the read and is filled in from the germline J gene. The chain combines TRBV13-3 with TRBJ1-1, with 11 bases lining up with TRBD1. CDR3 length: 15 residues. Germline V gene lookup returns CDR1 NNHDY and CDR2 SYVADS. The J segment lost 4 bases and the V segment lost 3 bases, leaving 5 bases of the junction unmatched. CDR3 protein: CASSGTGGGGTEVFF. Partial CDR3 DNA: TGTGCCAGCAGTGGGACAGGGGGCGGAGGCACA.

This clone has at least ten counts. Germline and genes here are mouse. Read sequence stops 4 residues before the CDR3 end, and the germline J gene provides the missing end. V usage is TRBV13-3 and J usage is TRBJ2-2; the D gene is possibly TRBD1 (5 bases). The V and J ends lost 3 bases and 0 bases respectively, with 12 bases between them. The CDR3 contains 16 residues. From germline, CDR1 is NNHDY and CDR2 SYVADS. The CDR3 reads CASSAYGQANTGQLYF. The CDR3 bases that were read are TGTGCCAGCAGTGCATATGGACAAGCAAACACCGGG. The entire variable domain, with the rest obtained from reference TRBV13-3 and TRBJ2-2, is as follows: EAAVTQSPRSKVAVTGGKVTLSCHQTNNHDYMYWYRQDTGHGLRLIHYSYVADSTEKGDIPDGYKASRPSQENFSLILELASLSQTAVYFCASSAYGQANTGQLYFGEGSKLTVL.

This clone was observed a few times. All gene names here are mouse names. The read ends 4 residues shy of where the CDR3 ends; the end is completed using the germline J gene. The rearrangement joins TRBV13-3 to TRBJ2-2, with 10 bases identical to TRBD1. V lost 3 bases to trimming and J lost 2 bases; unmatched junction nucleotides: 7. In germline, CDR1 is NNHDY, CDR2 SYVADS. The CDR3 sequence is 17 residues long. CDR3 in amino acids: CASSGAGTGENTGQLYF. The covered CDR3 bases are TGTGCCAGCAGTGGGGCCGGGACAGGGGAGAACACCGGG.

This clone was counted a few times. These gene names are mouse names. Read data end 4 residues before the CDR3 end; the end is taken from the germline J gene. The chain uses TRBV14 and TRBJ2-1, with 10 bases matching TRBD1. This CDR3 comprises 15 residues. V dropped 5 bases and J dropped 4; count of bases not matched to a gene: 6. Germline CDR1 is SGHDT and CDR2 is FRDEAV. Here the CDR3 reads CASSLPGQGYAEQFF. The DNA read from the CDR3 is TGTGCCAGCAGCCTCCCGGGACAGGGGTATGCT.

This clone was seen only a few times. Mouse gene names and germline throughout. The read ends 4 residues early relative to the CDR3; the germline J gene fills the gap. The chain joins TRBV1 to TRBJ2-2; 8 bases match TRBD2. The CDR3 has 16 amino acids. V lost 0 bases to trimming and J lost 6 bases; unmatched junction nucleotides: 6. Per germline, CDR1 NSQYPW and CDR2 LRSPGD (reference sequence). CDR3 sequence: CTCSADDLGGAGQLYF. The sequenced part of the CDR3 DNA is TGCACCTGCAGTGCAGATGACCTGGGGGGCGCCGGG. The variable domain in full, with the rest retrieved from reference TRBV1 and TRBJ2-2, is VTLLEQNPRWRLVPRGQAVNLRCILKNSQYPWMSWYQQDLQKQLQWLFTLRSPGDKEVKSLPGADYLATRVTDTELRLQVANMSQGRTLYCTCSADDLGGAGQLYFGEGSKLTVL.

Regarding this clone: Germline and genes: mouse. The CDR3 goes on 4 residues after the read ends, and that part is filled in from the germline J gene. The genes are TRBV1 and TRBJ2-1; 14 bases line up with TRBD2. CDR3 length: 15 residues. Germline CDR1 NSQYPW, CDR2 LRSPGD (reference sequence). Partial CDR3 DNA: TGCACCTGCGAGGGACTGGGGGGGCGTAGGGCT. Translation: CTCEGLGGRRA. The whole CDR3 reads CTCEGLGGRRAEQFF.

Remarks on this clone: Gene names denote mouse genes. The read terminates 4 residues before the CDR3 end, so the remaining end is supplied by the germline J gene. The chain is built from TRBV13-1 and TRBJ1-2; D perhaps matches TRBD1 (6 bases). The CDR3 has 13 residues. Germline loops: CDR1 NSHNY, CDR2 SYGAGN. CDR3 DNA (partial): TGTGCCAGCAGTGATGACAGGGCTTAC. Translating it yields CASSDDRAY. From start to end, the CDR3 is CASSDDRAYDYTF.

By its share, this clone is medium-sized. Gene names follow the mouse nomenclature. The read ends 4 residues early relative to the CDR3; the germline J gene fills the gap. This chain connects TRBV13-3 to TRBJ2-1; 13 bases are a match to TRBD2. Germline loops: CDR1 NNHDY, CDR2 SYVADS. The length of the CDR3 is 15 residues. The CDR3 protein is CASSPDWGGRAEQFF. Partial CDR3 DNA: TGTGCCAGCAGTCCGGACTGGGGGGGCCGGGCT.

This clone was observed a handful of times. Gene names and germline match the mouse. From the germline J gene comes the end of the CDR3, since the read stops 4 residues before it. The identical CDR3 is also encoded by other nucleotide sequences in the sample. This sequence joins TRBV19 and TRBJ2-1; 8 nucleotides align to TRBD1. Germline lookup yields CDR1 FNHDT and CDR2 SITEND (reference sequence). The CDR3 is 15 amino acids. The J segment lost 0 bases and the V segment lost 3 bases, leaving 2 bases of the junction unmatched. The sequenced CDR3 bases are TGTGCCAGCAGTAATACAGGGGGTAACTATGCT. Amino acids: CASSNTGGNYA. The entire CDR3 protein is CASSNTGGNYAEQFF.

This clone was recorded at least ten times. Mouse germline and gene names are used. From the germline J gene comes the end of the CDR3, since the read stops 4 residues before it. V gene TRBV13-3 combines with J gene TRBJ2-7; TRBD1 agrees at 10 bases. This CDR3 region has 14 residues. CDR1 is NNHDY and CDR2 is SYVADS in the germline V gene. The sequenced part of the CDR3 DNA is TGTGCCAGCAGTGACATGGGACAGGGGAAT. It specifies CASSDMGQGN. From start to end, the CDR3 is CASSDMGQGNEQYF.

Points on this clone: Gene names are mouse gene names. The read stops 4 residues short of the end of the CDR3; the missing end is completed from the germline J gene. The V call is TRBV19, the J call TRBJ2-1, with 13 nucleotides matching TRBD2. The CDR3 runs to 15 residues. The junction had 4 bases not matched to a gene; V was cut back by 4 bases and J by 6 bases. The germline CDR1 and CDR2 sequences are FNHDT and SITEND (reference sequence). The DNA read from the CDR3 is TGTGCCAGCAGTTGGACTGGGGGGGCGCTTGCT. It codes for CASSWTGGALA. The whole CDR3 sequence reads CASSWTGGALAEQFF.

On this clone: The gene names given are mouse names. The observed sequence ends 4 residues before the CDR3 terminus, with the missing tail filled in from the germline J gene. The genes are TRBV13-1 and TRBJ2-7, with TRBD2 as a possible D gene (6 bases). Germline V CDR1 and CDR2: NSHNY, SYGAGN. This CDR3 is built from 13 residues. The chain's CDR3 is CASSPRDYYEQYF. CDR3 DNA (partial): TGTGCCAGCAGTCCCAGGGACTATTAT.

This clone was found a few times. Gene labels here are mouse ones. Sequencing ends 4 residues short of the CDR3 end; the germline J gene provides the rest. This chain connects TRBV1 to TRBJ2-4; TRBD1 aligns across 9 bases. V gave up 0 bases and J gave up 1 base; unmatched junction bases: 5. The germline V gene has CDR1 NSQYPW and CDR2 LRSPGD (reference sequence). CDR3 size: 17 residues. CDR3 amino acids: CTCSADLTGGGQNTLYF. The DNA read from the CDR3 is TGCACCTGCAGTGCAGATCTTACAGGGGGCGGTCAAAAC.

Note on this clone: The DNA translation disagrees with the TCRdb protein at residue 13, so the protein in this description comes from the DNA. Gene names are the mouse ones. The part of the CDR3 DNA that was read is TGTGCCAGCAGTCCAGGGGCCCTCTTTTCTGGAAATACG. This encodes CASSPGALFSGNT. The entire CDR3 protein reads CASSPGALFSGNTLYF. V gene TRBV13-3 combines with J gene TRBJ1-3; the D gene is possibly TRBD1 (6 bases). The read comes to an end 3 residues before the CDR3 does, leaving the germline J gene to fill in the end. The CDR3 covers 16 residues. The V end lost 4 bases, the J end lost 0 bases, and 14 bases lay between the germline ends. Germline V lookup: CDR1 NNHDY, CDR2 SYVADS.

This clone was seen a handful of times. Gene names denote mouse genes. The part of the CDR3 DNA that was read is TGTGCCAGCGCAGGGGGCAGCTATGCT. Translation gives CASAGGSYA. The entire CDR3 protein reads CASAGGSYAEQFF. The chain carries TRBV13-3 and TRBJ2-1; 8 nucleotides line up with TRBD1. The read falls 4 residues short of the CDR3 end, and the missing part is taken from the germline J gene. The V and J ends lost 7 bases and 3 bases, in that order; junction bases with no gene match: 3. The CDR3 has 13 amino acids. CDR1 is NNHDY and CDR2 is SYVADS in the germline V gene.

With regard to this clone: The gene symbols are mouse symbols. With the read ending 4 residues before the CDR3 end, the germline J gene is used to fill in that end. V is TRBV19 and J is TRBJ2-7; a weak D match, TRBD1 (5 bases). In germline, CDR1 is FNHDT, CDR2 SITEND (reference sequence). The CDR3 has 13 amino acids. The sequenced CDR3 bases are TGTGCCAGCAGTATGAGGCCCAGGGAT. Protein sequence: CASSMRPRD. The CDR3 as a whole reads CASSMRPRDEQYF. Combining the CDR3 with reference TRBV19 and TRBJ2-7 gives the whole variable domain GGIITQTPKFLIGQEGQKLTLKCQQNFNHDTMYWYRQDSGKGLRLIYYSITENDLQKGDLSEGYDASREKKSSFSLTVTSAQKNEMAVFLCASSMRPRDEQYFGPGTRLTVL.

This clone was observed a few times. Germline and genes: mouse. The read gets to within 4 residues of the CDR3 end, and the germline J gene fills in the rest. V gene TRBV31 combines with J gene TRBJ2-5; D gene uncertain. CDR1 GKSSPN and CDR2 SITVG come from the germline V gene. CDR3 length: 11 amino acids. CDR3 sequence: CAWSSWDTQYF. The sequenced CDR3 bases are TGTGCCTGGAGTTCCTGGGAC.

This clone was observed many times. All gene names here are mouse names. From the germline J gene comes the end of the CDR3, since the read stops 4 residues before it. This sequence joins TRBV13-3 and TRBJ2-7, with 11 positions matching TRBD2. The V gene's germline CDR1 is NNHDY and CDR2 SYVADS. The CDR3 covers 14 residues. CDR3: CASSGLGGPYEQYF. The CDR3 bases that were read are TGTGCCAGCAGCGGACTGGGGGGTCCTTAT.

This clone has more than one count but fewer than ten. Mouse germline and gene names are used. The CDR3 sequence: CASGDGPEVFF. The sequenced CDR3 bases are TGTGCCAGCGGTGATGGTCCA. This sequence joins TRBV13-2 and TRBJ1-1; no firm D call. The read stops 4 residues short of the end of the CDR3; the missing end is completed from the germline J gene. Per germline, CDR1 NNHNN and CDR2 SYGAGS (reference sequence). The CDR3 totals 11 residues.

In this sample, this clone turned up many times. Here the gene names and germline are mouse. The read ends 4 residues before the CDR3 terminus; that terminus is restored from the germline J gene. This chain connects TRBV13-3 to TRBJ2-2; 8 nucleotides align to TRBD1. The CDR3 length is 15 residues. V lost 4 bases, J lost 2 bases, and 4 bases stayed unmatched. Germline CDR1 reads NNHDY; CDR2 reads SYVADS. The sequenced CDR3 bases are TGTGCCAGCAGTCCGGACAGGGCGAACACCGGG. Translated: CASSPDRANTG. The whole CDR3 sequence is CASSPDRANTGQLYF. Drawing the rest from reference TRBV13-3 and TRBJ2-2, the complete variable domain is EAAVTQSPRSKVAVTGGKVTLSCHQTNNHDYMYWYRQDTGHGLRLIHYSYVADSTEKGDIPDGYKASRPSQENFSLILELASLSQTAVYFCASSPDRANTGQLYFGEGSKLTVL.

This clone has only a few counts. These gene names are mouse names. The CDR3 loop reads CASGDAGYAEQFF. The covered CDR3 bases are TGTGCCAGCGGTGATGCAGGGTATGCT. The V call is TRBV13-2, the J call TRBJ2-1; possibly TRBD1 for D (5 bases). The read ends 4 residues early relative to the CDR3; the germline J gene fills the gap. The CDR3 totals 13 residues. Germline assignment: CDR1 NNHNN and CDR2 SYGAGS (reference sequence). Trimming removed 0 bases from V and 4 bases from J, with 5 bases in between.

About this clone itself: Gene names are mouse gene names. The CDR3 extends 4 residues past the end of the read, so its final part is completed from the germline J gene. The chain employs TRBV19 and TRBJ2-7; the match to TRBD1 covers 8 bases. Unmatched junction bases numbered 1, after V lost 6 bases and J lost 2 bases. CDR1 is FNHDT, CDR2 SITEND, per germline (reference sequence). This CDR3 region has 12 residues. The chain's CDR3 is CASTDRAYEQYF. The sequenced CDR3 bases are TGTGCCAGCACGGACAGGGCCTAT.

The table lists this clone with a few counts. TCRdb gives a protein that differs at residue 12 from what the DNA encodes, so the protein here is translated from the DNA. Mouse germline and gene names are used. The sequence runs out 3 residues before the end of the CDR3; the remainder is reconstructed from the germline J gene. V and J are TRBV13-3 and TRBJ1-3; 7 nucleotides line up with TRBD1. V lost 1 base and J lost 2; bases outside the gene matches: 3. The length of the CDR3 is 15 residues. The germline gives CDR1 NNHDY, CDR2 SYVADS. The CDR3 bases that were read are TGTGCCAGCAGTGATTTTCAGGGGGCTGGAAATACG. Amino acids: CASSDFQGAGNT. The full CDR3 sequence reads CASSDFQGAGNTLYF.